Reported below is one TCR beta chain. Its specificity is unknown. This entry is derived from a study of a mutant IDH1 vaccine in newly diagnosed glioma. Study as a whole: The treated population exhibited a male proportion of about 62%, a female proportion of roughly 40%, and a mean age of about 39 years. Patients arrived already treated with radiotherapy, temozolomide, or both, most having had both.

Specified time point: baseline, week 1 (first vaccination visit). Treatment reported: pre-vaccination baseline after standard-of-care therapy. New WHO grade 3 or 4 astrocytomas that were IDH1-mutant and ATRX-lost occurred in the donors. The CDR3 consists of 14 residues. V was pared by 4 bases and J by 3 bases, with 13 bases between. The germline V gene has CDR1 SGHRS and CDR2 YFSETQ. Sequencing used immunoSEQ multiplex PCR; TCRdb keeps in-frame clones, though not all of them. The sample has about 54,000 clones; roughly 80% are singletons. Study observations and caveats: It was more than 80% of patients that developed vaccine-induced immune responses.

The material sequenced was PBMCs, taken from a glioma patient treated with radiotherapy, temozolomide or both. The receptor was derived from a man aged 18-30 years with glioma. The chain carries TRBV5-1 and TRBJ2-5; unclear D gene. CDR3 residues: CASSPPWQKETQYF. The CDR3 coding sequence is TGCGCCAGCAGCCCTCCCTGGCAGAAAGAGACCCAGTACTTC.